A single sample gave rise to the 9 T cell receptor beta chains below, sequenced in a study of PD-1 blockade in classical Hodgkin lymphoma. Time point defined: cycle 4 day 1 (C4D1), after more than 5 weeks of nivolumab. No patient escaped relapse after autologous stem cell transplantation, and brentuximab vedotin exposure varied. Profiled with immunoSEQ multiplex PCR; TCRdb holds only in-frame clones, not every one. The repertoire holds around 30,000 clones, with less than 75% as singletons. Here the sequenced sample was peripheral blood mononuclear cells (PBMCs), taken before the fourth cycle of nivolumab. The receptors here all came from a human donor with classical Hodgkin lymphoma.

V and J are TRBV30 and TRBJ2-7; TRBD1 is a possible D gene (6 bases). This CDR3 is 13 amino acids long. The germline CDR1 and CDR2 sequences are GTSNPN and SVGIG (reference sequence). V was cut by 5 bases and J by 3 bases, with 14 bases left in between. The CDR3 here is CAWARDTNYEQYF. CDR3 in DNA: TGTGCCTGGGCTCGGGACACGAACTACGAGCAGTACTTC. Filled out from reference TRBV30 and TRBJ2-7, the complete variable domain reads SQTIHQWPATLVQPVGSPLSLECTVEGTSNPNLYWYRQAAGRGLQLLFYSVGIGQISSEVPQNLSASRPQDRQFILSSKKLLLSDSGFYLCAWARDTNYEQYFGPGTRLTVT.

The chain joins TRBV28 to TRBJ2-4; TRBD1 matches 9 bases. Losses at the gene ends were 7 bases for V and 12 bases for J; bases not matched to a gene: 16. From germline, CDR1 is MDHEN and CDR2 SYDVKM. This CDR3 comprises 15 residues. This CDR3 is CASNGGPQGAQDQYF. Written as DNA, the CDR3 is TGTGCCAGCAACGGCGGGCCACAGGGGGCTCAGGATCAGTACTTC.

The rearrangement links TRBV6-5 to TRBJ1-5; possible D gene TRBD1, 5 bases. V shed 6 bases and J shed 0 bases, with 12 bases lying between them. Germline lookup yields CDR1 MNHEY and CDR2 SVGAGI. This CDR3 is built from 15 residues. The CDR3 sequence: CASRETVNSNQPQHF. Written as DNA, the CDR3 is TGTGCCAGCAGGGAGACAGTAAATAGCAATCAGCCCCAGCATTTT.

A single count supports this clone. The gene calls are TRBV9 and TRBJ2-3; 10 positions agree with TRBD1. The CDR3 spans 16 residues. J gave up 1 base and V 3 bases, and 5 bases lay outside the gene matches. Per germline, CDR1 SGDLS and CDR2 YYNGEE. The CDR3: CASSGRQGARTDTQYF. Written as DNA, the CDR3 is TGTGCCAGCAGCGGACGACAGGGGGCCCGCACAGATACGCAGTATTTT.

This rearrangement joins TRBV6-6 to TRBJ2-1; D remains ambiguous. The ends were cut back, 0 bases at V and 7 bases at J, with 16 bases in the middle. Germline V lookup: CDR1 MNHNY, CDR2 SVGAGI (reference sequence). The CDR3 totals 16 residues. Here the CDR3 DNA reads TGTGCCAGCAGTTACTCGATGTTAGGCGGTTGGAATGAGCAGTTCTTC. Its protein is CASSYSMLGGWNEQFF.

The chain recombines TRBV10-3 with TRBJ2-1; 8 bases are shared with TRBD2. CDR3 length: 17 residues. CDR1 is ENHRY and CDR2 is SYGVKD in the germline V gene. The V segment lost 0 bases and the J segment 3 bases; nucleotides outside the gene matches: 7. The CDR3 bases are TGTGCCATCAGTGAGTCGAGTCTAGCGGGTATCTACAATGAGCAGTTCTTC. Its translation: CAISESSLAGIYNEQFF.

The chain's CDR3 is CASSVGLAGDGDTQYF. In DNA form, the CDR3 reads TGTGCCAGCAGCGTCGGACTAGCGGGGGACGGAGATACGCAGTATTTT. The chain employs TRBV11-2 and TRBJ2-3; 13 positions agree with TRBD2. Trimming cost V 5 bases and J 5 bases; bases outside gene matches: 7. From germline, CDR1 is SGHAT and CDR2 FQNNGV. This CDR3 is built from 16 residues.

The rearrangement joins TRBV11-2 to TRBJ1-3; D is uncertain. Trimming cost V 0 bases and J 8 bases, with 5 bases left between them. This CDR3 is 12 amino acids long. CDR1 and CDR2 from the germline V gene are SGHAT and FQNNGV. The DNA for the CDR3 is TGTGCCAGCAGCTTAGACAGAGACACCATATATTTT. This gives the protein CASSLDRDTIYF.

The V call is TRBV27, the J call TRBJ2-1; D is ambiguous. The germline gives CDR1 MNHEY, CDR2 SMNVEV (reference sequence). CDR3 length: 15 amino acids. V lost 6 bases to trimming and J lost 0 bases, with 12 bases between them. The CDR3 DNA is TGTGCCAGCAGCTCTACACCTAGCTCCTACAATGAGCAGTTCTTC. This translates into CASSSTPSSYNEQFF.